These 27 T cell receptor beta chains share one sample of origin, sequenced in a study of T cell repertoires in cytomegalovirus infection. Antigens for these TCRs are unknown. TCRdb itself ran the reads through MiXCR, one entry per CDR3 protein. The sample includes about 890,000 distinct CDR3 sequences, around 32% of them seen just once. Specimen: cultured CD8+ T cells from PBMCs, collected from culture after CMV antigen stimulation. The receptors shown here come from a human donor in good health (CMV status not recorded). Some clones in this sample may be carry-over from other donors' samples.

The chain recombines TRBV6-6 with TRBJ2-7; D perhaps matches TRBD1 (8 bases). V was shortened by 5 bases and J by 6 bases, with 14 bases between the two germline ends. Germline CDR1 is MNHNY and CDR2 is SVGAGI (reference sequence). This CDR3 is 13 amino acids long. The CDR3 sequence: CASSTGGGGEQYV. Written as DNA, the CDR3 is TGTGCCAGCAGTACAGGGGGAGGGGGCGAGCAGTACGTC.

The genes are TRBV12-3 or TRBV12-4 and TRBJ1-1, with a tentative D call TRBD1 (6 bases). Trimming took off 6 bases at V and 1 base at J, with 21 bases between the two ends. The CDR3 length is 17 residues. The CDR3 DNA follows: TGTGCCAGCAGCCCGGGACAACTGGTCACGGAGAACACTGAAGCTTTCTTT. Translation gives CASSPGQLVTENTEAFF.

A few counts support this clonotype. The chain recombines TRBV2 with TRBJ2-6; 11 positions agree with TRBD1. CDR1 is SNHLY, CDR2 FYNNEI, per germline. V lost 11 bases to trimming and J lost 0 bases; unmatched junction nucleotides: 3. The CDR3 extends over 15 amino acids. The CDR3 nucleotides read TGTGCCGGACAGGGGGCAAGCTCTGGGGCCAACGTCCTGACTTTC. Protein product: CAGQGASSGANVLTF. The entire variable domain, with the rest obtained from reference TRBV2 and TRBJ2-6, is as follows: EPEVTQTPSHQVTQMGQEVILRCVPISNHLYFYWYRQILGQKVEFLVSFYNNEISEKSEIFDDQFSVERPDGSNFTLKIRSTKLEDSAMYFCAGQGASSGANVLTFGAGSRLTVL.

The chain is built from TRBV25-1 and TRBJ1-4, with 7 positions matching TRBD1. Looked up from germline, CDR1 is MGHDK and CDR2 is SYGVNS. The CDR3 loop spans 14 amino acids. V trimming: 7 bases; J trimming: 7 bases; junction bases outside the gene matches: 9. This chain's CDR3 is CASKSTGSGEKLFF. The CDR3 nucleotides are TGTGCCAGCAAATCGACAGGGTCTGGTGAAAAACTGTTTTTT.

This clonotype was seen a handful of times. This sequence joins TRBV18 and TRBJ2-2; D is possibly TRBD1 (6 bases). The V gene's germline CDR1 is KGHSH and CDR2 LQKENI. V lost 2 bases and J lost 1, with 8 bases in between. CDR3 length: 15 amino acids. In DNA, the CDR3 is TGTGCCAGCTCACCAGCGGACAGGAACACCGGGGAGCTGTTTTTT. This sequence encodes CASSPADRNTGELFF.

This clonotype was counted only a few times. The chain carries TRBV10-3 and TRBJ1-1; 7 bases match TRBD1. The CDR3 is made up of 14 amino acids. The trim removed 2 bases at V and 5 bases at J, leaving 5 bases unmatched. Germline lookup yields CDR1 ENHRY and CDR2 SYGVKD. The CDR3 loop reads CAISERQGRTEAFF. CDR3 sequence (DNA): TGTGCCATCAGTGAGAGACAGGGACGGACTGAAGCTTTCTTT.

This rearrangement joins TRBV4-1 to TRBJ1-4; the match to TRBD1 covers 8 bases. J was trimmed by 8 bases and V by 2 bases; bases with no gene match: 7. Germline loops: CDR1 MGHRA, CDR2 YSYEKL. The CDR3 covers 15 residues. This chain's CDR3 is CASSQIQGAKEKLFF. CDR3 DNA sequence: TGCGCCAGCAGCCAAATTCAGGGGGCAAAAGAAAAACTGTTTTTT.

This chain connects TRBV9 to TRBJ1-2; TRBD1 aligns across 8 bases. The germline V gene has CDR1 SGDLS and CDR2 YYNGEE. Trimming cost V 3 bases and J 8 bases; bases outside gene matches: 6. The CDR3 has 13 residues. CDR3 residues: CASSGGQGRGYTF. CDR3 coding DNA: TGTGCCAGCAGCGGCGGACAGGGTAGAGGCTACACCTTC.

Note on this clonotype: A clone one base away is much larger, so this may be a read error. The rearrangement links TRBV7-2 to TRBJ2-1; no definite D call. This CDR3 is built from 13 residues. CDR1 and CDR2 (germline): SGHTA, FQGNSA. V was cut by 5 bases and J by 6 bases, with 11 bases left in between. The CDR3 spells CASSAETFNEQFF. DNA for the CDR3: TGTGCCAGCAGCGCAGAGACATTCAATGAGCAGTTCTTC.

This sequence joins TRBV9 and TRBJ1-2; 9 nucleotides align to TRBD1. Germline V CDR1 and CDR2: SGDLS, YYNGEE. Losses at the gene ends were 2 bases for V and 1 base for J; bases not matched to a gene: 9. The CDR3 runs 17 residues. CDR3 protein: CASSVPLGQGYNYGYTF. Written as DNA, the CDR3 is TGTGCCAGCAGCGTGCCACTGGGACAGGGCTATAACTATGGCTACACCTTC.

The chain employs TRBV6-5 and TRBJ2-1; D gene uncertain. The germline gives CDR1 MNHEY, CDR2 SVGAGI. Trimming took 2 bases from V and 1 from J, leaving 9 bases between them. The CDR3 consists of 15 residues. CDR3 in amino acids: CASSYMDLSYNEQFF. The CDR3 DNA sequence: TGTGCCAGCAGTTACATGGATCTATCCTACAATGAGCAGTTCTTC.

Remarks on this clonotype: Since the CDR3 does not end with the conserved phenylalanine or tryptophan, this likely comes from a read error. The rearrangement links TRBV19 to TRBJ1-1; D remains unclear. There are 12 residues in the CDR3. With 8 bases removed from V and 5 bases from J, the gap between germline ends came to 12 bases. From germline, CDR1 is LNHDA and CDR2 SQIVND (reference sequence). The CDR3 nucleotides read TGTGCCAGTGCCTACGTAGGGACTGAAGCTTTCTTG. This codes for CASAYVGTEAFL.

The chain has TRBV29-1 and TRBJ2-5; a possible D gene is TRBD2 (5 bases). The germline CDR1 and CDR2 sequences are SQVTM and ANQGSEA. The length of the CDR3 is 17 residues. The V gene lost 3 bases and the J gene lost 1 base, with 21 bases spanning the gap. The CDR3 region is CSVDGVKGGFLQETQYF. CDR3 sequence (DNA): TGCAGCGTTGACGGGGTCAAGGGCGGTTTCCTCCAAGAGACCCAGTACTTC.

A single count supports this clonotype. This chain uses TRBV12-3 or TRBV12-4 with TRBJ1-1; D remains unclear. This CDR3 comprises 12 residues. V lost 8 bases and J lost 5, with 12 bases in between. CDR3 in amino acids: CASGFLGTEAFF. The DNA for the CDR3 is TGTGCCAGCGGCTTCCTGGGTACTGAAGCTTTCTTT.

Points on this clonotype: A much larger clone sits a single nucleotide away, making a read error possible. The chain links TRBV7-2 to TRBJ1-5; perhaps TRBD1 as D (6 bases). This CDR3 has 15 residues. Germline-derived CDR1 and CDR2 are SGHTA and FQGNSA. CDR3 DNA sequence: TGTGTCAGCAGCCCACAGGGTTATAGCAATCAGCCCCAGCATTTT. Its translation: CVSSPQGYSNQPQHF.

This clonotype was picked up a small number of times. The rearrangement links TRBV6-2 or TRBV6-3 to TRBJ2-7; D remains ambiguous. The CDR3 spans 12 residues. Trimming cost V 2 bases and J 9 bases, with 11 bases left between them. Germline V lookup: CDR1 MNHEY, CDR2 SVGEGT. For the CDR3, the DNA is TGTGCCAGCAGTTACCGTCCGAACCGGCAGTACTTC. Its translation: CASSYRPNRQYF.

This clonotype was seen at least ten times. The chain combines TRBV7-2 with TRBJ2-1; either TRBD1 or TRBD2 may fit D (6 bases each). V lost 1 base and J lost 2, with 15 bases in between. The length of the CDR3 is 17 residues. The germline V gene encodes CDR1 SGHTA and CDR2 FQGNSA. This chain's CDR3 is CASSLGGWGAAYNEQFF. The DNA for the CDR3 is TGTGCCAGCAGCTTAGGGGGATGGGGGGCCGCCTACAATGAGCAGTTCTTC.

There are a few counts of this clonotype. V is TRBV27 and J is TRBJ2-1; a weak D match, TRBD2 (5 bases). V shed 3 bases and J shed 3 bases, with 9 bases lying between them. The CDR3 totals 14 residues. Germline V CDR1 and CDR2: MNHEY, SMNVEV (reference sequence). Here the CDR3 reads CASSFVGDYNEQFF. The CDR3 nucleotides are TGTGCCAGCAGTTTTGTCGGGGACTACAATGAGCAGTTCTTC.

This clonotype was recorded at least ten times. The rearrangement uses TRBV12-3 or TRBV12-4 and TRBJ1-5; 7 nucleotides line up with TRBD1. Trimming at V came to 5 bases and at J to 0 bases, leaving 10 bases not matched to a gene. This CDR3 spans 17 amino acids. The DNA of the CDR3 is TGTGCCAGCAGTCCTGGGACAGCCCGGTATAGCAATCAGCCCCAGCATTTT. Its protein is CASSPGTARYSNQPQHF.

This clonotype came up many times. V gene TRBV20-1 combines with J gene TRBJ1-3; tentative D call: TRBD1 (5 bases). Germline CDR1 DFQATT, CDR2 SNEGSKA (reference sequence). This CDR3 is built from 19 residues. The V end lost 1 base, the J end lost 1 base, and 23 bases lay between the germline ends. The CDR3: CSARGVTTLTGESGNTIYF. The CDR3 DNA follows: TGCAGTGCTAGAGGAGTAACGACCCTAACGGGGGAGTCTGGAAACACCATATATTTT.

This clonotype was seen only a few times. J is TRBJ2-1 and V is TRBV7-9; 9 nucleotides align to TRBD2. This CDR3 is 17 amino acids long. Trimming at V came to 3 bases and at J to 0 bases, leaving 6 bases not matched to a gene. Germline CDR1 reads SEHNR; CDR2 reads FQNEAQ (reference sequence). In DNA, the CDR3 is TGTGCCAGCAGCTTGGGGCCTAGCGGGAACTCCTACAATGAGCAGTTCTTC. Translated: CASSLGPSGNSYNEQFF.

The V gene is TRBV15, the J gene TRBJ2-5, with D possibly matching TRBD2 (7 bases). Germline CDR1 is LNHNV and CDR2 is YYDKDF (reference sequence). The CDR3 is 16 residues long. V was shortened by 2 bases and J by 1 base, with 14 bases between the two germline ends. The CDR3 here is CATSRTSRGAQETQYF. CDR3 DNA: TGTGCCACCAGCAGAACTTCTCGGGGGGCCCAAGAGACCCAGTACTTC.

This clonotype was detected ten times or more. V and J are TRBV7-2 and TRBJ1-5; D may be TRBD1 (6 bases). Trimming took off 6 bases at V and 3 bases at J, with 21 bases between the two ends. In germline, CDR1 is SGHTA, CDR2 FQGNSA. The CDR3 is 17 residues long. This CDR3 is CASSSGEGGASNQPQHF. As DNA, the CDR3 is TGTGCCAGCAGTTCGGGGGAGGGGGGGGCTTCCAATCAGCCCCAGCATTTT.

The rearrangement joins TRBV25-1 to TRBJ2-3, with 8 bases lining up with TRBD2. In germline, CDR1 is MGHDK, CDR2 SYGVNS. CDR3 length: 18 residues. V dropped 3 bases and J dropped 0; count of bases not matched to a gene: 11. CDR3 amino acids: CASSDFLAGPWSTDTQYF. The CDR3 bases are TGTGCCAGCAGTGATTTTCTAGCGGGCCCGTGGAGCACAGATACGCAGTATTTT.

As to this clonotype: Possible read error: a much larger clone is one base away. V gene TRBV7-6 combines with J gene TRBJ2-6; possible D gene TRBD2, 6 bases. This CDR3 has 15 amino acids. Per germline, CDR1 SGHVS and CDR2 FNYEAQ. V gave up 5 bases and J gave up 3 bases, with 11 bases separating them. The CDR3 bases are TGTGCCAGCAGCCCTGGGGACTTTGGGGCCAACGTCCTGACTTTC. It codes for CASSPGDFGANVLTF.

This clonotype was seen a few times. V usage is TRBV20-1 and J usage is TRBJ1-2; 8 bases map to TRBD1. With 2 bases clipped from V and 3 bases from J, the junction kept 17 bases outside the gene matches. This CDR3 spans 18 amino acids. Germline V gene sequence: CDR1 DFQATT, CDR2 SNEGSKA (reference sequence). CDR3 nucleotide sequence: TGCAGTGCTAGATCTTACGGGGACAGGAACGTCCGTGACTATGGCTACACCTTC. This codes for CSARSYGDRNVRDYGYTF.

This CDR3 is CASSLGTAGEYGYTF. As DNA, the CDR3 is TGTGCCAGCAGTTTGGGTACCGCGGGGGAATATGGCTACACCTTC. The chain links TRBV12-3 or TRBV12-4 to TRBJ1-2; D may be TRBD1 (5 bases). The V gene lost 3 bases and the J gene lost 5 bases, with 16 bases spanning the gap. This CDR3 is built from 15 residues.